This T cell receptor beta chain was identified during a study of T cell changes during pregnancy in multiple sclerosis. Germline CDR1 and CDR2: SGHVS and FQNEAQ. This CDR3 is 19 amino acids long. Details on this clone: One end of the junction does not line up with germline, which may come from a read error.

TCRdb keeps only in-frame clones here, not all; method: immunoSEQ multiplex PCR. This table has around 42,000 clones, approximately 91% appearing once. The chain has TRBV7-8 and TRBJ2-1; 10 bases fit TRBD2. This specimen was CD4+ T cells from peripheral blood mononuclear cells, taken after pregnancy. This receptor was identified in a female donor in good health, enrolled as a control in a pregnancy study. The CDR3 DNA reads TGTGCCAGCAGCTTAGGGCTAGCGGGAGTTTTTCCGTCCTATAATGAGCAGTTCTTC. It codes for CASSLGLAGVFPSYNEQFF.